One sample yielded the 17 T cell receptor beta chains listed below, sequenced in a study of T cell responses to AZD1222 COVID-19 vaccine. Produced via immunoSEQ multiplex PCR; TCRdb's table is partial and in-frame only. Altogether some 94,000 clones are present, 90% to 95% being singletons, with the ten largest covering roughly 13%. Sequenced here: peripheral blood, sampled on day 0 of AZD1222 vaccination. The receptors originated from an adult in good health.

The chain links TRBV3-1 (or the pseudogene TRBV3-2) to TRBJ1-4, with D maybe TRBD1 (5 bases). The CDR3 is 18 residues long. Germline lookup yields CDR1 LGHDT and CDR2 YNNKEL (reference sequence). The V end was cut by 4 bases, the J end by 4 bases, with 22 bases between. The CDR3 spells CASSLKPSGGGYNEKLFF. Written as DNA, the CDR3 is TGTGCCAGCAGCCTCAAACCCTCCGGGGGGGGTTATAATGAAAAACTGTTTTTT.

The DNA for the CDR3 is TGCAGCGTCGGGACAGGTTATGGCTACACCTTC. Its protein product is CSVGTGYGYTF. The gene calls are TRBV29-1 and TRBJ1-2; 8 bases are shared with TRBD1. The CDR3 is made up of 11 amino acids. V gave up 6 bases and J gave up 5 bases; unmatched junction bases: 2. The germline CDR1 and CDR2 sequences are SQVTM and ANQGSEA. Based on the CDR3 plus reference TRBV29-1 and TRBJ1-2, the full variable domain is SAVISQKPSRDICQRGTSLTIQCQVDSQVTMMFWYRQQPGQSLTLIATANQGSEATYESGFVIDKFPISRPNLTFSTLTVSNMSPEDSSIYLCSVGTGYGYTFGSGTRLTVV.

This clone was seen a few times. CDR3 nucleotides: TGTGCCAGCAGTGAAACGGCTGGGGCGAGAAATGGGGCTTTCTTT. This translates into CASSETAGARNGAFF. The chain combines TRBV2 with TRBJ1-1, with TRBD1 as a possible D gene (5 bases). Germline values: CDR1 SNHLY, CDR2 FYNNEI. The length of the CDR3 is 15 residues. Trimming pared 2 bases from V and 11 bases from J, leaving 21 bases between. The complete variable domain, with remaining parts taken from reference TRBV2 and TRBJ1-1, reads EPEVTQTPSHQVTQMGQEVILRCVPISNHLYFYWYRQILGQKVEFLVSFYNNEISEKSEIFDDQFSVERPDGSNFTLKIRSTKLEDSAMYFCASSETAGARNGAFFGQGTRLTVV.

The chain joins TRBV5-1 to TRBJ1-1; TRBD1 aligns across 9 bases. Germline CDR1 SGHRS, CDR2 YFSETQ. The V and J ends lost 2 bases and 8 bases, in that order; junction bases with no gene match: 4. The CDR3 loop spans 13 amino acids. CDR3 coding DNA: TGCGCCAGCAGCTTTTCGGGACAGGGAGAAGCTTTCTTT. It yields the protein CASSFSGQGEAFF. Based on the CDR3 plus reference TRBV5-1 and TRBJ1-1, the full variable domain is KAGVTQTPRYLIKTRGQQVTLSCSPISGHRSVSWYQQTPGQGLQFLFEYFSETQRNKGNFPGRFSGRQFSNSRSEMNVSTLELGDSALYLCASSFSGQGEAFFGQGTRLTVV.

The chain uses TRBV7-2 and TRBJ2-7, with a tentative D call TRBD1 (5 bases). The CDR3 totals 15 residues. V dropped 1 base and J dropped 7 bases, with 17 bases sitting between them. From germline, CDR1 is SGHTA and CDR2 FQGNSA. CDR3 sequence: CASSLEIARVDEQYF. The CDR3, as DNA: TGTGCCAGCAGCTTAGAGATCGCCAGGGTAGATGAGCAGTACTTC. The variable domain in full, with the rest retrieved from reference TRBV7-2 and TRBJ2-7, is GAGVSQSPSNKVTEKGKDVELRCDPISGHTALYWYRQSLGQGLEFLIYFQGNSAPDKSGLPSDRFSAERTGGSVSTLTIQRTQQEDSAVYLCASSLEIARVDEQYFGPGTRLTVT.

J is TRBJ2-7 and V is TRBV11-1; D is uncertain. The CDR3 length is 13 residues. Germline V gene sequence: CDR1 SGHAT, CDR2 FQDESV (reference sequence). The V and J ends lost 2 bases and 2 bases respectively, with 7 bases between them. Written as DNA, the CDR3 is TGTGCCAGCAGCTTACTGATAGCCTACGAGCAGTACTTC. Amino acids: CASSLLIAYEQYF.

The CDR3 loop is CASSQAQTRNTEAFF. Written as DNA, the CDR3 is TGTGCCAGCAGCCAAGCCCAGACAAGGAACACTGAAGCTTTCTTT. The chain couples TRBV3-1 (or the pseudogene TRBV3-2) to TRBJ1-1; D not resolved. Germline-derived CDR1 and CDR2 are LGHDT and YNNKEL (reference sequence). The CDR3 consists of 15 residues. V shed 1 base and J shed 1 base, with 10 bases lying between them.

V is TRBV28 and J is TRBJ2-7; D is perhaps TRBD2 (6 bases). V was pared by 8 bases and J by 5 bases, with 22 bases between. The CDR3 has 15 residues. The germline V gene encodes CDR1 MDHEN and CDR2 SYDVKM. The DNA of the CDR3 is TGTGCCAGCGTGGAGGGATCGACGACAGCGAACGAGCAGTACTTC. It specifies CASVEGSTTANEQYF.

Written as DNA, the CDR3 is TGTGCCAGCAGCCAGACAGGTACCTCTGAAGCTTTCTTT. This sequence encodes CASSQTGTSEAFF. This rearrangement joins TRBV5-4 to TRBJ1-1, with D possibly matching TRBD1 (6 bases). CDR1 is SGHNT and CDR2 is YYREEE in the germline V gene (reference sequence). The V gene lost 4 bases and the J gene lost 6 bases, with 13 bases spanning the gap. The CDR3 has 13 amino acids.

The chain carries TRBV6-1 and TRBJ2-1; D is tentatively TRBD1 or TRBD2 (6 bases each). V lost 0 bases and J 10 bases, leaving 13 bases between the germline ends. Germline V gene sequence: CDR1 MNHNS, CDR2 SASEGT. The CDR3 contains 14 residues. The CDR3 bases are TGTGCCAGCAGTGAAGCGAGGGGGGTTGGAGAGCAGTTCTTC. Protein: CASSEARGVGEQFF.

The V call is TRBV29-1, the J call TRBJ2-1; TRBD2 matches at 7 bases. The V segment lost 5 bases and the J segment 2 bases; nucleotides outside the gene matches: 6. The germline V gene encodes CDR1 SQVTM and CDR2 ANQGSEA. The CDR3 spans 14 residues. In DNA form, the CDR3 reads TGCAGCGTTAGACTAGCAGTAGCCTACAATGAGCAGTTCTTC. Translated, it gives CSVRLAVAYNEQFF.

The V and J genes are TRBV4-1 and TRBJ1-1; a possible D gene is TRBD1 (5 bases). Germline V gene data show CDR1 as MGHRA and CDR2 as YSYEKL. The CDR3 has 17 amino acids. The V end was cut by 4 bases, the J end by 1 base, with 19 bases between. CDR3 loop: CASSPGRHRQSNTEAFF. The CDR3 bases are TGCGCCAGCAGCCCGGGACGTCATAGACAGTCGAACACTGAAGCTTTCTTT.

The CDR3 reads CASSLGLHRDHYGYTF. The CDR3, as DNA: TGTGCCAGCAGCTTAGGACTTCACAGGGATCACTATGGCTACACCTTC. This chain joins TRBV11-2 and TRBJ1-2; weak D call: TRBD1 (6 bases). Germline V gene data show CDR1 as SGHAT and CDR2 as FQNNGV. Trimming shortened V by 1 base and J by 3 bases, and 15 bases separated the two germline ends. This CDR3 region has 16 residues.

The chain is built from TRBV11-3 and TRBJ2-2; 8 bases match TRBD1. The CDR3 is 17 amino acids. Germline lookup yields CDR1 SGHNT and CDR2 YENEEA. The V and J ends lost 5 bases and 6 bases, in that order; junction bases with no gene match: 14. The CDR3, as DNA: TGTGCCAGCAGCGCCCGACAGGGGTTATCGGGAGCCGGGGAGCTGTTTTTT. It yields the protein CASSARQGLSGAGELFF. The variable domain in full, completed from reference TRBV11-3 and TRBJ2-2, reads EAGVVQSPRYKIIEKKQPVAFWCNPISGHNTLYWYLQNLGQGPELLIRYENEEAVDDSQLPKDRFSAERLKGVDSTLKIQPAELGDSAVYLCASSARQGLSGAGELFFGEGSRLTVL.

The chain links TRBV7-9 to TRBJ2-3; 9 bases are shared with TRBD1. The junction had 8 bases not matched to a gene; V was cut back by 2 bases and J by 5 bases. The V gene's germline CDR1 is SEHNR and CDR2 FQNEAQ (reference sequence). The CDR3 sequence is 16 residues long. The CDR3 region is CASSLPGQGPRDTQYF. The DNA for the CDR3 is TGTGCCAGCAGCTTACCGGGACAGGGCCCACGAGATACGCAGTATTTT.

This clone was seen just once. This sequence joins TRBV10-3 and TRBJ2-3, with 8 bases lining up with TRBD1. V dropped 11 bases and J dropped 3; count of bases not matched to a gene: 7. Germline V gives CDR1 ENHRY, CDR2 SYGVKD. The CDR3 loop spans 13 amino acids. CDR3 protein: CAAHRGSTDTQYF. The DNA for the CDR3 is TGTGCCGCTCACAGGGGGTCGACAGATACGCAGTATTTT.

The chain combines TRBV6-5 with TRBJ1-4, with 8 bases matching TRBD1. The ends lost 4 bases at V and 2 bases at J; junction bases unmatched: 3. This CDR3 comprises 15 residues. CDR1 is MNHEY, CDR2 SVGAGI, per germline. The CDR3 DNA sequence: TGTGCCAGCAGTTCCCGACAGGGGACTAATGAAAAACTGTTTTTT. Translation gives CASSSRQGTNEKLFF.